One and the same sample provided the 4 T cell receptor beta chains below, sequenced in a study of shared clonotypes between healthy human individuals. Measured with immunoSEQ multiplex PCR; TCRdb has only the in-frame clones, and not every one. The sample comprises 2 million to 2.5 million clones, approximately 90% of which are singletons, and around 0.4% rests with the top ten. The source material was naive CD4+ T cells from PBMCs. This sample's subset: CD45RA+ positively selected. The origin of the receptors is a man between 18 and 35 years old in good health. Some clones in this sample may be carry-over from other donors' samples.

This chain links TRBV11-3 with TRBJ2-2, with D perhaps TRBD2 (6 bases). Per the germline V gene, CDR1 is SGHNT and CDR2 is YENEEA. The CDR3 totals 12 residues. The V gene lost 4 bases and the J gene lost 13 bases, with 13 bases spanning the gap. This CDR3 reads CASSYLTGRLFF. The CDR3 DNA is TGTGCCAGCAGCTATTTAACCGGGAGGCTGTTTTTT.

On this clone: Different DNA sequences within this sample yield the same CDR3. The chain carries TRBV5-1 and TRBJ1-1; D ambiguous. V dropped 4 bases and J dropped 3 bases, with 19 bases sitting between them. Per germline, CDR1 SGHRS and CDR2 YFSETQ. The CDR3 is 16 amino acids. The CDR3 loop is CASSPPRAGRDTEAFF. CDR3 coding DNA: TGCGCCAGCAGCCCCCCAAGGGCCGGGAGGGACACTGAAGCTTTCTTT.

This clone was counted a single time. This chain joins TRBV6-1 and TRBJ2-6; D is unclear. V was shortened by 4 bases and J by 2 bases, with 9 bases between the two germline ends. CDR1 MNHNS and CDR2 SASEGT come from the germline V gene. There are 15 residues in the CDR3. CDR3 loop: CASSVSMAGANVLTF. CDR3 sequence (DNA): TGTGCCAGCAGTGTATCCATGGCTGGGGCCAACGTCCTGACTTTC.

V usage is TRBV4-2 and J usage is TRBJ1-2, with D unclear. V was shortened by 4 bases and J by 4 bases, with 16 bases between the two germline ends. CDR1 and CDR2 (germline): LGHNA, YNFKEQ. This CDR3 has 15 residues. As DNA, the CDR3 is TGTGCCAGCAGCCTACCGGACTCCCCGGGCTATGGCTACACCTTC. Translated, it gives CASSLPDSPGYGYTF.